This T cell receptor beta chain appears in the sequencing data of a study of kidney transplant recipient with SARS-CoV-2 infection. Germline V gene data show CDR1 as LGHNA and CDR2 as YSLEER. Trimming cost V 0 bases and J 3 bases, with 8 bases left between them. The CDR3 consists of 15 residues. This clonotype was observed at least ten times. Each CDR3 protein is one row after TCRdb ran MiXCR on the reads. The top ten hold less than 8.5% of the sample, which has roughly 250,000 distinct CDR3 sequences, roughly 26% seen once. This TCR was sampled from a male patient in his thirties who had COVID-19 and was a kidney transplant recipient. Some T cells may be provided by the graft donor. This chain joins TRBV4-3 and TRBJ1-4; D is ambiguous. The source was a blood sample, collected at baseline and on day 111 from a kidney transplant recipient. DNA of the CDR3: TGCGCCAGCAGCCAAGATTTGGGTTCTAATGAAAAACTGTTTTTT. It codes for CASSQDLGSNEKLFF.